The entry below describes one T cell receptor (beta chain). Its recognized antigen is unknown. No base qualities exist here, and no much larger clone lies one base off it. At the junction V is shortened by 2 bases and J by 5 bases, with 6 bases in between. The CDR3 covers 13 residues, taking in both the cysteine and the phenylalanine. Of all the DNA, just the CDR3 is kept, 39 bases in frame from base 1. Sequences MNHEY (CDR1) and SMNVEV (CDR2) are obtained from the germline V gene (reference sequence). This specimen comes from a study of CD8+ T cells in alopecia areata listed by TCRdb under 2018. About the full investigation: Treated patients were enrolled in an open-label pilot trial of oral tofacitinib at 5 to 10 mg twice daily for moderate-to-severe alopecia areata. RNA was obtained with the PAXgene miRNA kit for fixed scalp, the miRNeasy kit for PBMCs, and the RNeasy kit for mouse skin. Tofacitinib was given for 6 to 18 months, followed by 6 months of follow-up off drug to assess delayed response and recurrence. Clonality in the scalp was compared among normal scalp (n=4), patchy alopecia areata scalp (n=8), and alopecia totalis/universalis scalp (n=8). On the human side, TCRbeta sequencing was run on scalp tissue and on sorted CD4+ and CD8+ peripheral blood T cells from healthy controls and from alopecia areata patients with either patchy or totalis/universalis disease. The study used high-throughput TCRbeta sequencing to examine T cell clonal expansion in alopecia areata, in both the C3H/HeJ mouse model and human patients. Biopsies were taken from tofacitinib-treated patients at baseline and at 4 and 24 weeks of treatment, and a later scalp biopsy was taken in several of the tofacitinib-treated patients. immunoSEQ multiplex PCR using 35 Vbeta forward primers and 13 Jbeta reverse primers was used to amplify TCRbeta CDR3 regions.

The paper as a whole reports these results and caveats: Unlike mouse skin, where gammadelta T cells dominate, normal human skin contains resident alphabeta T cells that get sequenced too, which complicates analysis of the scalp TCR repertoire. TCR sequences shared between patients were less clear than in mice, possibly partly because of HLA diversity in the patient population. Higher clonality and more expanded CD8+ clones were observed in lesional scalp than in normal scalp, particularly in alopecia totalis/universalis, a finding suggestive of antigenic drive.

Read against the paper, the sample's time point label means: baseline before oral tofacitinib. Peripheral blood and lesional scalp punch biopsies were obtained from patients with alopecia areata. Human scalp biopsies went straight into PAXgene tissue containers for immediate fixation. The library was produced with the immunoSEQ multiplex PCR assay. RNA was extracted from all samples and reverse transcribed into cDNA, which served as template for TCR sequencing. SuperScript III was used for first-strand cDNA synthesis, primed with a 2:1 mix of oligo-dT and random hexamers. A synthetic immune receptor repertoire was used to assess amplification bias, and residual bias was removed computationally. In the paper's pipeline: Raw reads were preprocessed for error removal, and CDR3 was defined according to IMGT conventions as running from the conserved cysteine to phenylalanine. To get clonality, Shannon entropy was normalized by log2 of the number of productive unique TCRs and the result was subtracted from 1. CD4 or CD8 identity of scalp clones was inferred by cross-referencing scalp TCRbeta sequences with sorted blood CD4 and CD8 repertoires. TCRdb carries this immuneACCESS record with in-frame sequences only. Its versions omit some clonotypes, under half of them owing to an unresolved V gene in the studies checked, with the rest unexplained. V and J calls and clone size are as listed in that table; D and trimming were resolved from the DNA. A total of under 20,000 clones appear in this sample, about 59% of them only once. The top ten constitute 6% to 7% of the sample.

This material consisted of skin, taken at week 0. This TCR came from a human donor with alopecia areata. The rearranged chain carries TRBV27 and TRBJ2-2; the D segment cannot be called with confidence. The CDR3: CASSLALTGELFF. The DNA reads TGTGCCAGCAGTTTAGCCCTTACCGGGGAGCTGTTTTTT.